One sample yielded the 23 T cell receptor beta chains listed below, sequenced in a study of T cells in Graves' hyperthyroidism and ophthalmopathy. Amplification yielded TCR beta CDR3 regions, with RNA transcripts as the source. RT-PCR in the first round (using the HTBI primer set) targeted the TCR CDR3. In TCRdb, the multiplex PCR reads were re-called with MiXCR into one record per CDR3 protein. The repertoire holds 700,000 to 850,000 distinct CDR3 sequences, under 45% seen once, with approximately 31% in the top ten. Sample: blood. The receptors here all came from a woman aged 40 to 50 with Graves' hyperthyroidism.

The table lists this clonotype with many counts. The J gene is TRBJ1-3, the V gene TRBV7-2; tentative D call: TRBD1 (5 bases). V gave up 4 bases and J gave up 3 bases, with 13 bases separating them. The CDR3 runs to 15 residues. Germline V lookup: CDR1 SGHTA, CDR2 FQGNSA. In DNA form, the CDR3 reads TGTGCCAGCAGCTCCTACCAGGGTGGTGGAAACACCATATATTTT. The encoded protein is CASSSYQGGGNTIYF.

CDR3 sequence (DNA): TGTGCCAGCAGCCCGCCATCCCCCGGGGAGCTGTTTTTT. Protein: CASSPPSPGELFF. The chain carries TRBV7-9 and TRBJ2-2, with unresolved D. This CDR3 spans 13 amino acids. The V end was cut by 5 bases, the J end by 6 bases, with 10 bases between. Per the germline V gene, CDR1 is SEHNR and CDR2 is FQNEAQ (reference sequence).

Turning to this clonotype: At one of its ends the junction is not consistent with the germline gene, which may arise from a read error. The chain uses TRBV10-2 and TRBJ2-7; 9 nucleotides agree with TRBD1. The CDR3 consists of 14 residues. The germline V gene encodes CDR1 WSHSY and CDR2 SAAADI. This chain's CDR3 is CASSSGTGLNEQYF. The CDR3 coding sequence is TGTGCCAGCAGTTCCGGGACAGGGCTCAACGAGCAGTACTTC.

Worth noting for this clonotype: One end of the junction does not line up with germline, which may come from a read error. This rearrangement joins TRBV12-3 or TRBV12-4 to TRBJ1-5, with D possibly being TRBD1 (6 bases). The CDR3 extends over 13 amino acids. Written as DNA, the CDR3 is TGTGTCAGCAGTCTGGACAGTAATCAGCCCCAGCATTTT. Encoded protein: CVSSLDSNQPQHF.

The chain carries TRBV4-1 and TRBJ1-6; D is uncertain. This CDR3 contains 16 residues. With 2 bases removed from V and 5 bases from J, the gap between germline ends came to 13 bases. In germline, CDR1 is MGHRA, CDR2 YSYEKL. CDR3 region: CASSQQQRLDNSPLHF. CDR3 in DNA: TGCGCCAGCAGCCAACAACAGCGGCTTGATAATTCACCCCTCCACTTT.

This clonotype has at least ten counts. The V and J genes are TRBV10-3 and TRBJ2-2; TRBD1 matches at 11 bases. Trimming took 6 bases from V and 4 from J; bases not matched to a gene: 1. The CDR3 has 14 residues. CDR1 ENHRY and CDR2 SYGVKD come from the germline V gene. The CDR3 loop is CAIRGTGGTGELFF. CDR3 coding DNA: TGTGCCATCAGGGGGACAGGGGGCACCGGGGAGCTGTTTTTT.

The gene calls are TRBV4-1 and TRBJ1-1, with a tentative D call TRBD1 (6 bases). CDR1 MGHRA and CDR2 YSYEKL come from the germline V gene. V gave up 2 bases and J gave up 6 bases, with 13 bases separating them. The CDR3 is made up of 14 amino acids. The CDR3 region has the DNA TGCGCCAGCAGCCAAAACAGTGGGGGGCCTGAAGCTTTCTTT. Translation gives CASSQNSGGPEAFF.

This clonotype was recorded a few times. The CDR3 DNA sequence: TGTGCCAGCAGTTATAGGACCTTTAACTATGGCTACACCTTC. Amino acid sequence: CASSYRTFNYGYTF. This chain connects TRBV6-5 to TRBJ1-2; D not resolved. The CDR3 runs to 14 residues. The germline V gene has CDR1 MNHEY and CDR2 SVGAGI. The V end lost 3 bases, the J end lost 1 base, and 9 bases lay between the germline ends.

On this clonotype: Since a much larger clone is just one base distant, this may be a read error. The chain joins TRBV19 to TRBJ1-6, with D possibly being TRBD1 (5 bases). The CDR3 extends over 17 amino acids. Germline V gene data show CDR1 as LNHDA and CDR2 as SQIVND (reference sequence). CDR3 loop: CASSEKGRQDVNSPFHF. The CDR3 bases are TGTGCCAGTAGTGAAAAGGGGAGGCAGGATGTCAATTCACCCTTCCACTTT.

The chain employs TRBV20-1 and TRBJ2-7, with 8 nucleotides matching TRBD2. The CDR3 has 12 residues. Germline trimming cut 6 bases from V and 6 bases from J; bases unmatched to any gene: 7. CDR1 is DFQATT, CDR2 SNEGSKA, per germline (reference sequence). The CDR3 bases are TGCAGTGCCCTTAGCGGGACGGGCGAGCAGTACTTC. This codes for CSALSGTGEQYF.

Details on this clonotype: Compared with germline, one end of the junction differs, possibly owing to a read error. The rearrangement uses TRBV5-1 and TRBJ2-2, with D possibly matching TRBD1 (6 bases). The CDR3 is 14 amino acids. Germline CDR1 SGHRS, CDR2 YFSETQ. CDR3 region: CASSPTGNTGELLF. The CDR3 nucleotides read TGCGCCAGCAGCCCGACAGGAAACACCGGGGAGCTGCTTTTT.

This clonotype appeared a few times. This sequence joins TRBV5-1 and TRBJ2-7; D may be TRBD2 (7 bases). Germline-derived CDR1 and CDR2 are SGHRS and YFSETQ. V was trimmed by 3 bases and J by 6 bases, leaving 16 bases between them. The CDR3 runs 14 residues. The CDR3 sequence is CASSWGGREGEQYF. CDR3 in DNA: TGCGCCAGCAGCTGGGGGGGGCGGGAAGGCGAGCAGTACTTC.

In the case of this clonotype: Given a much more abundant clone one base away, this may be a read error. V is TRBV11-3 and J is TRBJ1-1; possibly TRBD1 for D (6 bases). This CDR3 comprises 14 residues. CDR1 and CDR2 from the germline V gene are SGHNT and YENEEA. Between the trimmed V and J ends, which lost 5 bases and 6 bases, there was a span of 16 bases. In DNA, the CDR3 is TGTGCCAGCAGCATAGCTGGGGGCTTGGCTGAAGCTTTCTTT. As protein: CASSIAGGLAEAFF.

A remark on this clonotype: A much larger clone is a single base away; this may be a read error. V and J are TRBV20-1 and TRBJ1-2; D is uncertain. The length of the CDR3 is 13 residues. Per the germline V gene, CDR1 is DFQATT and CDR2 is SNEGSKA (reference sequence). Trimming left V 3 bases short and J 0 bases short, with 8 bases between. The CDR3 DNA reads TGCAGTGCTAGTCGGGCCTCTAACTATGGCTACACCTTC. Translation gives CSASRASNYGYTF.

The table lists this clonotype with many counts. J is TRBJ2-2 and V is TRBV6-5; 9 positions agree with TRBD1. V gave up 5 bases and J gave up 7 bases; unmatched junction bases: 2. Germline V gene sequence: CDR1 MNHEY, CDR2 SVGAGI. The CDR3 covers 13 residues. This CDR3 is CASSRDRDGELFF. CDR3 in DNA: TGTGCCAGCAGTCGGGACAGGGACGGGGAGCTGTTTTTT.

This clonotype was observed at least ten times. CDR3 loop: CASSLRDRDGQPQHF. The CDR3 coding sequence is TGTGCCAGCAGCTTAAGGGACCGGGACGGTCAGCCCCAGCATTTT. V gene TRBV7-4 combines with J gene TRBJ1-5; maybe TRBD1 (5 bases). V lost 2 bases and J lost 6, with 14 bases in between. Per the germline V gene, CDR1 is SGHVT and CDR2 is SQSDAQ. The length of the CDR3 is 15 residues. Based on the CDR3 plus reference TRBV7-4 and TRBJ1-5, the full variable domain is GAGVSQSPRYKVAKRGRDVALRCDSISGHVTLYWYRQTLGQGSEVLTYSQSDAQRDKSGRPSGRFSAERPERSVSTLKIQRTEQGDSAVYLCASSLRDRDGQPQHFGDGTRLSIL.

This clonotype was found a few times. The V and J genes are TRBV3-1 and TRBJ1-6, with no clear D. V was cut by 3 bases and J by 0 bases, with 12 bases left in between. The CDR3 sequence is 17 residues long. Germline V gene lookup returns CDR1 LGHDT and CDR2 YNNKEL (reference sequence). The CDR3 nucleotides are TGTGCCAGCAGCCATCTGCCCGGGAGCTCCTATAATTCACCCCTCCACTTT. Protein: CASSHLPGSSYNSPLHF.

A note on this clonotype: A read error may explain this, as a much larger clone is one base away. The chain links TRBV7-9 to TRBJ1-2; a weak D match, TRBD1 (5 bases). Germline V gene lookup returns CDR1 SEHNR and CDR2 FQNEAQ (reference sequence). This CDR3 comprises 14 residues. This CDR3 is CTSSFQGPGYGYTF. CDR3 coding DNA: TGTACCAGCAGCTTCCAGGGTCCTGGGTATGGCTACACCTTC.

This clonotype was seen ten or more times. This chain connects TRBV20-1 to TRBJ1-1, with D possibly TRBD1 on 5 matching bases. CDR1 and CDR2 (germline): DFQATT, SNEGSKA (reference sequence). CDR3 length: 13 amino acids. Trimming cost V 3 bases and J 5 bases, with 13 bases left between them. CDR3 protein: CSARWDGRTEAFF. The DNA of the CDR3 is TGCAGTGCTAGGTGGGACGGGCGGACTGAAGCTTTCTTT.

This clonotype was observed a few times. The CDR3 bases are TGTGCCAGCAGTTACTCGCCCGAAGAGACCCAGTACTTC. This gives the protein CASSYSPEETQYF. The rearrangement joins TRBV6-5 to TRBJ2-5, with D unresolved. V was clipped by 0 bases and J by 3 bases, with 5 bases between them. CDR1 and CDR2 from the germline V gene are MNHEY and SVGAGI. The CDR3 has 13 amino acids.

Here the CDR3 reads CSVAGTVTDYEQYF. The CDR3 DNA reads TGCAGCGTTGCCGGGACAGTTACAGACTACGAGCAGTACTTC. This chain uses TRBV29-1 with TRBJ2-7, with 7 bases lining up with TRBD1. The CDR3 covers 14 residues. The V and J ends lost 4 bases and 3 bases, in that order; junction bases with no gene match: 9. Germline CDR1 and CDR2: SQVTM and ANQGSEA.

This clonotype was picked up many times. The chain employs TRBV12-3 or TRBV12-4 and TRBJ1-6; 9 bases align to TRBD1. The CDR3 consists of 15 residues. The ends lost 5 bases at V and 5 bases at J; junction bases unmatched: 4. The CDR3 DNA sequence: TGTGCCAGCAGTAACAGGGGGCTACATAATTCACCCCTCCACTTT. Translated, it gives CASSNRGLHNSPLHF.

This clonotype was observed a handful of times. The chain employs TRBV19 and TRBJ1-4; D remains ambiguous. V was pared by 7 bases and J by 0 bases, with 9 bases between. Germline values: CDR1 LNHDA, CDR2 SQIVND (reference sequence). This CDR3 has 14 amino acids. CDR3 residues: CASMGVATNEKLFF. CDR3 bases: TGTGCCAGTATGGGAGTCGCAACTAATGAAAAACTGTTTTTT.